Shown below are 16 T cell receptor beta chains from a single sample sequenced in a study of OX40 agonist ivuxolimab in advanced cancers. Clones were read by immunoSEQ multiplex PCR, and TCRdb kept only the in-frame ones, dropping some. Among some 63,000 clones listed, roughly 93% were seen once. The sequenced sample was CD4+ or CD8+ T cells sorted from blood, obtained in a trial of the OX40 agonist ivuxolimab. These receptors were obtained from an adult with an advanced solid tumor such as melanoma, head and neck, liver or kidney cancer.

In this sample, this clone turned up a few times. Different DNA sequences within this sample yield the same CDR3. This chain uses TRBV7-9 with TRBJ2-7; 7 nucleotides match TRBD1. J was trimmed by 5 bases and V by 2 bases; bases with no gene match: 3. Germline CDR1 SEHNR, CDR2 FQNEAQ (reference sequence). The CDR3 spans 13 residues. CDR3 region: CASSLYGTDEQYF. Written as DNA, the CDR3 is TGTGCCAGCAGCTTATACGGGACAGACGAGCAGTACTTC.

The genes are TRBV5-6 and TRBJ2-3; D tentatively reads TRBD1 or TRBD2 (5 bases each). The CDR3 totals 15 residues. V gave up 1 base and J gave up 1 base, with 10 bases separating them. The germline gives CDR1 SGHDT, CDR2 YYEEEE. CDR3 in DNA: TGTGCCAGCAGCTTGAGGGGTAGCGGCACAGATACGCAGTATTTT. Translating it yields CASSLRGSGTDTQYF.

The rearrangement uses TRBV7-3 and TRBJ1-2, with unresolved D. CDR3 length: 14 residues. Per the germline V gene, CDR1 is SGHTA and CDR2 is FQGTGA. V shed 2 bases and J shed 5 bases, with 12 bases lying between them. CDR3 protein: CASSLPLAIYGYTF. The CDR3 nucleotides read TGTGCCAGCAGCTTACCCTTGGCTATATATGGCTACACCTTC. The variable domain in full, with the rest retrieved from reference TRBV7-3 and TRBJ1-2, is GAGVSQTPSNKVTEKGKYVELRCDPISGHTALYWYRQSLGQGPEFLIYFQGTGAADDSGLPNDRFFAVRPEGSVSTLKIQRTERGDSAVYLCASSLPLAIYGYTFGSGTRLTVV.

V is TRBV27 and J is TRBJ2-3, with a possible D match to TRBD2 (6 bases). CDR3 length: 15 amino acids. The V and J ends lost 7 bases and 2 bases respectively, with 16 bases between them. Germline loops: CDR1 MNHEY, CDR2 SMNVEV (reference sequence). The CDR3 nucleotides are TGTGCCAGCAACATTACGGGACTCCCCACAGATACGCAGTATTTT. This encodes CASNITGLPTDTQYF.

The V gene is TRBV9, the J gene TRBJ2-1, with D possibly TRBD2 on 7 matching bases. V lost 4 bases and J 7 bases, leaving 18 bases between the germline ends. Germline CDR1 and CDR2: SGDLS and YYNGEE. CDR3 length equals 15 residues. This chain's CDR3 is CASSTRGGALNEQFF. Written as DNA, the CDR3 is TGTGCCAGCAGCACCCGTGGGGGGGCGCTAAATGAGCAGTTCTTC.

This rearrangement joins TRBV9 to TRBJ2-7, with 8 bases fitting TRBD2. CDR1 and CDR2 from the germline V gene are SGDLS and YYNGEE. CDR3 length: 16 residues. Unmatched junction bases numbered 13, after V lost 3 bases and J lost 5 bases. CDR3 bases: TGTGCCAGCAGCGCGAGGGGACTAGGCGATCTAGACGAGCAGTACTTC. Residues: CASSARGLGDLDEQYF.

The J gene is TRBJ2-7, the V gene TRBV5-1; 9 bases fit TRBD1. The CDR3 length is 14 residues. V trimming: 1 base; J trimming: 4 bases; junction bases outside the gene matches: 3. Germline V gene data show CDR1 as SGHRS and CDR2 as YFSETQ. CDR3 loop: CASSLWDRAYEQYF. CDR3 DNA sequence: TGCGCCAGCAGCTTGTGGGACAGGGCTTACGAGCAGTACTTC.

CDR3 coding DNA: TGTGCCACCAGCCCAAACCCGGAACCCGGGACAGGGGAGGGAAAACTGTTTTTT. Translated, it gives CATSPNPEPGTGEGKLFF. The chain carries TRBV15 and TRBJ1-4; 10 bases map to TRBD1. Germline V lookup: CDR1 LNHNV, CDR2 YYDKDF (reference sequence). The length of the CDR3 is 18 residues. V gave up 5 bases and J gave up 10 bases; unmatched junction bases: 19. Based on the CDR3 plus reference TRBV15 and TRBJ1-4, the full variable domain is DAMVIQNPRYQVTQFGKPVTLSCSQTLNHNVMYWYQQKSSQAPKLLFHYYDKDFNNEADTPDNFQSRRPNTSFCFLDIRSPGLGDTAMYLCATSPNPEPGTGEGKLFFGSGTQLSVL.

V gene TRBV4-3 combines with J gene TRBJ2-7; D call uncertain. Germline loops: CDR1 LGHNA, CDR2 YSLEER. The CDR3 is 16 amino acids. Trimming shortened V by 0 bases and J by 0 bases, and 12 bases separated the two germline ends. The CDR3 DNA reads TGCGCCAGCAGCCAAGAAGATCACCCGAGCTCCTACGAGCAGTACTTC. Translated, it gives CASSQEDHPSSYEQYF.

This clone was seen a handful of times. The gene calls are TRBV27 and TRBJ2-1; 10 bases match TRBD1. V trimming: 0 bases; J trimming: 8 bases; junction bases outside the gene matches: 7. The V gene's germline CDR1 is MNHEY and CDR2 SMNVEV (reference sequence). The CDR3 extends over 16 amino acids. As DNA, the CDR3 is TGTGCCAGCAGTTTATCCGACAGGGGGCGCACAGATGAGCAGTTCTTC. The encoded protein is CASSLSDRGRTDEQFF.

This clone has just one count. The junction departs from germline at one end; a sequencing error may be responsible. The CDR3 DNA reads as TGTGCCAGCAGTTACGGGGTTGGGGTCCCCTCCGACGAGCAGTACTTC. Protein: CASSYGVGVPSDEQYF. This chain uses TRBV6-5 with TRBJ2-7; no clear D gene. Germline-derived CDR1 and CDR2 are MNHEY and SVGAGI. The CDR3 loop spans 16 amino acids.

The chain couples TRBV13 to TRBJ1-2; 7 bases line up with TRBD1. The CDR3 has 15 amino acids. The germline V gene has CDR1 PRHDT and CDR2 FYEKMQ (reference sequence). V shed 5 bases, J shed 4 bases, and the junction held 10 bases outside the gene matches. DNA of the CDR3: TGTGCCAGCAGCCAAGGGGTCAGGGGGATCTATGGCTACACCTTC. Residues: CASSQGVRGIYGYTF.

The J gene is TRBJ2-3, the V gene TRBV7-2; 7 nucleotides agree with TRBD1. The junction had 6 bases not matched to a gene; V was cut back by 4 bases and J by 2 bases. This CDR3 is 15 amino acids long. Germline CDR1 reads SGHTA; CDR2 reads FQGNSA. CDR3 residues: CASSSRTGYTDTQYF. The CDR3 bases are TGTGCCAGCAGCTCCCGGACAGGATACACAGATACGCAGTATTTT.

The genes are TRBV13 and TRBJ1-2; D is unclear. Germline V CDR1 and CDR2: PRHDT, FYEKMQ (reference sequence). Deletions cut 4 bases from V and 3 bases from J, with 18 bases between. The CDR3 covers 16 residues. The DNA of the CDR3 is TGTGCCAGCAGCTCCCTAAGGCCCCCCGTGGACTATGGCTACACCTTC. As protein: CASSSLRPPVDYGYTF.

This clone has only one observation. J is TRBJ2-3 and V is TRBV4-1; 7 bases match TRBD2. Germline values: CDR1 MGHRA, CDR2 YSYEKL. V lost 2 bases to trimming and J lost 5 bases; unmatched junction nucleotides: 7. The CDR3 contains 15 residues. The CDR3 nucleotides read TGCGCCAGCAGCCAATCAAGCGGGATTGAAGATACGCAGTATTTT. This gives the protein CASSQSSGIEDTQYF.

The chain couples TRBV9 to TRBJ1-1, with D possibly TRBD1 on 5 matching bases. Per the germline V gene, CDR1 is SGDLS and CDR2 is YYNGEE. Trimming took 0 bases from V and 2 from J, leaving 11 bases between them. The CDR3 is 15 amino acids. Here the CDR3 reads CASSVDGGKNTEAFF. The CDR3, as DNA: TGTGCCAGCAGCGTAGATGGGGGAAAAAACACTGAAGCTTTCTTT.